Described below is a single TCR beta chain sequence and its context. The data were taken from a study of cytomegalovirus exposure and HLA in healthy donors. Both 60 Vbeta primers and 13 Jbeta primers went into the PCR. Data came from immunoSEQ multiplex PCR; TCRdb stores just in-frame clones and leaves some out. This sample has 25,000 to 35,000 clones; about 63% occur once, and the top ten carry about 20%. The CDR3 loop spans 13 amino acids. The V end lost 3 bases, the J end lost 3 bases, and 9 bases lay between the germline ends. In germline, CDR1 is LNHDA, CDR2 SQIVND (reference sequence). The clonotype originates from a man aged 50 to 59 in good health and CMV-seropositive. Sequenced material: PBMCs. V and J are TRBV19 and TRBJ2-7; weak D call: TRBD1 (5 bases). The CDR3 reads CASSISRDYEQYF. Here the CDR3 DNA reads TGTGCCAGTAGTATCAGCAGGGACTACGAGCAGTACTTC.